The 14 T cell receptor beta chains presented below share a single source sample, sequenced in a study of technical replicates of blood from several donors (dated by TCRdb to the late 2010s). Library method: the immunoSEQ multiplex PCR assay. Drawn from immuneACCESS, this table holds only the in-frame rearrangements with V and J called that TCRdb kept. Clones are partly lost; checked studies trace under half to an unresolved V gene and leave the rest unexplained. The sample table lists about 81,000 clones, roughly four fifths of them with a count of one. The ten most abundant clones make up nearly 4% of the sample. The sample was PBMCs. The source is a human donor in good health. Some clones in this sample may be carry-over from other donors' samples.

The V call is TRBV19, the J call TRBJ2-2; possible D gene TRBD2, 6 bases. This CDR3 is 10 amino acids long. The germline V gene encodes CDR1 LNHDA and CDR2 SQIVND (reference sequence). Trimming pared 10 bases from V and 6 bases from J, leaving 6 bases between. For the CDR3, the DNA is TGTGCCACTAGCGCCGGGGAGCTGTTTTTT. This encodes CATSAGELFF.

V gene TRBV19 combines with J gene TRBJ1-1; 9 bases map to TRBD1. The germline gives CDR1 LNHDA, CDR2 SQIVND (reference sequence). The CDR3 is 16 residues long. V lost 3 bases and J lost 4; bases outside the gene matches: 9. The CDR3 loop is CASSIAGQGMITEAFF. For the CDR3, the DNA is TGTGCCAGTAGTATTGCGGGACAGGGTATGATCACTGAAGCTTTCTTT.

J is TRBJ2-3 and V is TRBV5-4; TRBD2 might be the D (6 bases). The CDR3 runs to 15 residues. Looked up from germline, CDR1 is SGHNT and CDR2 is YYREEE (reference sequence). V lost 0 bases and J 1 base, leaving 9 bases between the germline ends. CDR3 amino acids: CASSLAGGGTDTQYF. CDR3 sequence (DNA): TGTGCCAGCAGCTTGGCGGGCGGGGGCACAGATACGCAGTATTTT.

This clone was observed a few times. This chain uses TRBV30 with TRBJ2-7; maybe TRBD2 (5 bases). The V gene lost 2 bases and the J gene lost 3 bases, with 14 bases spanning the gap. Germline V gene lookup returns CDR1 GTSNPN and CDR2 SVGIG (reference sequence). The CDR3 consists of 14 residues. CDR3 sequence: CAWSITGIIYEQYF. CDR3 coding DNA: TGTGCCTGGAGTATCACCGGGATTATCTACGAGCAGTACTTC.

This rearrangement joins TRBV18 to TRBJ1-1; D may be TRBD1 (5 bases). Looked up from germline, CDR1 is KGHSH and CDR2 is LQKENI. This CDR3 has 12 residues. V lost 4 bases to trimming and J lost 5 bases, with 8 bases between them. This CDR3 reads CASSQGLTEAFF. CDR3 sequence (DNA): TGTGCCAGCTCACAGGGGCTAACTGAAGCTTTCTTT.

The chain couples TRBV9 to TRBJ1-1; D possibly corresponds to TRBD1 (5 bases). Deletions cut 3 bases from V and 3 bases from J, with 21 bases between. Looked up from germline, CDR1 is SGDLS and CDR2 is YYNGEE. This CDR3 region has 17 residues. CDR3 protein: CASSAVLTGLHDTEAFF. CDR3 in DNA: TGTGCCAGCAGCGCGGTACTTACAGGACTACACGACACTGAAGCTTTCTTT.

The table lists this clone with a count of one. The chain employs TRBV4-1 and TRBJ1-6; D possibly corresponds to TRBD1 (5 bases). The CDR3 is 14 residues long. Per germline, CDR1 MGHRA and CDR2 YSYEKL. Trimming took 5 bases from V and 4 from J, leaving 9 bases between them. The CDR3 here is CASSTDSYNSPLHF. The CDR3 nucleotides read TGCGCCAGCAGCACCGACAGTTATAATTCACCCCTCCACTTT.

The rearrangement uses TRBV5-6 and TRBJ1-1; 7 bases fit TRBD1. This CDR3 spans 16 amino acids. The junction had 12 bases not matched to a gene; V was cut back by 4 bases and J by 3 bases. Germline V gene lookup returns CDR1 SGHDT and CDR2 YYEEEE. CDR3 in DNA: TGTGCCAGCAGCCTTCTAGGGGGCCGCTCCGACACTGAAGCTTTCTTT. This sequence encodes CASSLLGGRSDTEAFF.

CDR3 sequence: CASSGAWRGRVTGELFF. In DNA form, the CDR3 reads TGTGCCAGCAGCGGGGCGTGGAGGGGGCGCGTCACCGGGGAGCTGTTTTTT. The chain employs TRBV7-9 and TRBJ2-2; D might be TRBD1 (7 bases). This CDR3 contains 17 residues. From germline, CDR1 is SEHNR and CDR2 FQNEAQ (reference sequence). The ends were cut back, 5 bases at V and 4 bases at J, with 20 bases in the middle.

The chain recombines TRBV9 with TRBJ1-2; 9 nucleotides align to TRBD1. The CDR3 spans 15 residues. Germline CDR1 reads SGDLS; CDR2 reads YYNGEE. The trim removed 4 bases at V and 6 bases at J, leaving 10 bases unmatched. CDR3 coding DNA: TGTGCCAGCAGCTTCCGGGACAGGGTGAATGATGGCTACACCTTC. Translating it yields CASSFRDRVNDGYTF.

The V gene is TRBV12-5, the J gene TRBJ2-1; D perhaps matches TRBD2 (6 bases). The germline V gene encodes CDR1 LGHNT and CDR2 FRNRAP. This CDR3 is 13 amino acids long. Trimming took off 5 bases at V and 10 bases at J, with 15 bases between the two ends. The CDR3 loop reads CASGTGSPGEQFF. Here the CDR3 DNA reads TGTGCTAGTGGTACCGGGAGCCCGGGGGAGCAGTTCTTC.

The chain uses TRBV5-4 and TRBJ2-5; a possible D gene is TRBD2 (6 bases). The germline V gene has CDR1 SGHNT and CDR2 YYREEE (reference sequence). V was cut by 0 bases and J by 5 bases, with 14 bases left in between. The CDR3 runs 15 residues. The CDR3 DNA reads as TGTGCCAGCAGCTTGGATCCCGGGAGTGGGGAGACCCAGTACTTC. Protein: CASSLDPGSGETQYF.

V is TRBV30 and J is TRBJ1-4, with no clear D. CDR3 length: 14 amino acids. Germline CDR1 GTSNPN, CDR2 SVGIG (reference sequence). The V and J ends lost 3 bases and 4 bases respectively, with 12 bases between them. The CDR3 bases are TGTGCCTGGAGAGGAGGCCCGGGTAATGAAAAACTGTTTTTT. Translation: CAWRGGPGNEKLFF. Filled out from reference TRBV30 and TRBJ1-4, the complete variable domain reads SQTIHQWPATLVQPVGSPLSLECTVEGTSNPNLYWYRQAAGRGLQLLFYSVGIGQISSEVPQNLSASRPQDRQFILSSKKLLLSDSGFYLCAWRGGPGNEKLFFGSGTQLSVL.

The chain uses TRBV6-1 and TRBJ1-2, with D possibly being TRBD1 (6 bases). Trimming stripped 1 base from V and 5 bases from J, with 11 bases between. The length of the CDR3 is 14 residues. Germline loops: CDR1 MNHNS, CDR2 SASEGT. The CDR3 sequence is CASSEGTESYGYTF. In nucleotides, the CDR3 is TGTGCCAGCAGTGAAGGGACAGAGAGTTATGGCTACACCTTC.